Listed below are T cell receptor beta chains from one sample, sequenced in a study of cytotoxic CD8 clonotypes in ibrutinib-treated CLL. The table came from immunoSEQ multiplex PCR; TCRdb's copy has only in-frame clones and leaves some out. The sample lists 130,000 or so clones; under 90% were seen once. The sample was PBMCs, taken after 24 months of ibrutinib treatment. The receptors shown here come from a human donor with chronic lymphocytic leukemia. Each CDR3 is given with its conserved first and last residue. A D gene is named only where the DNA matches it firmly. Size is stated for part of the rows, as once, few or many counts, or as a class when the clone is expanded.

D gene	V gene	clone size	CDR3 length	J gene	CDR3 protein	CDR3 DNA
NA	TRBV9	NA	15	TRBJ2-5	CASSGLGGNQETQYF	TGTGCCAGCAGCGGCCTCGGAGGGAACCAAGAGACCCAGTACTTC
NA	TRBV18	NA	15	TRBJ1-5	CASSLGFLQSQPQHF	TGTGCCAGCTCACTCGGGTTTCTACAGAGTCAGCCCCAGCATTTT
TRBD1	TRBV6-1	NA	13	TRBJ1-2	CASSPDRGFGYTF	TGTGCCAGCAGCCCCGACAGGGGGTTTGGCTACACCTTC
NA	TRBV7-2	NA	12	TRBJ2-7	CASSSSSYEQYF	TGTGCCAGCAGCAGTTCCTCCTACGAGCAGTACTTC
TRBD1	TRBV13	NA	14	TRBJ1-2	CASSYRDRDYGYTF	TGTGCCAGCAGCTACCGGGACAGGGACTATGGCTACACCTTC
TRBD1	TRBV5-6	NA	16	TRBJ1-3	CASSLNFGTGSNTIYF	TGTGCCAGCAGCTTGAACTTCGGGACAGGGAGTAACACCATATATTTT
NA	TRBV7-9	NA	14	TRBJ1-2	CASSLEGQRHGYTF	TGTGCCAGCAGCCTCGAGGGGCAGAGGCATGGCTACACCTTC
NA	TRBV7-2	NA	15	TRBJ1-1	CASSLVPPGPTEAFF	TGTGCCAGCAGCTTAGTTCCCCCGGGGCCCACTGAAGCTTTCTTT
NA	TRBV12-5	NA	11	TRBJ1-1	CASGTGTNAFF	TGTGCTAGTGGTACCGGGACGAATGCTTTCTTT
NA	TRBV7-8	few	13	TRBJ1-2	CASSLATGNGYTF	TGTGCCAGCAGCTTAGCCACAGGGAATGGCTACACCTTC
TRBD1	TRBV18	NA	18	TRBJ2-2	CASSPFPGQGARAGELFF	TGTGCCAGCTCACCATTCCCTGGACAGGGGGCCCGGGCCGGGGAGCTGTTTTTT
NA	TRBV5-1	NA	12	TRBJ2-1	CASSLIRGEQFF	TGCGCCAGCAGCTTGATTCGAGGAGAGCAGTTCTTC
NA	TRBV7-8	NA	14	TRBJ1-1	CASSPDLVNTEAFF	TGTGCCAGCAGTCCAGATTTGGTGAACACTGAAGCTTTCTTT
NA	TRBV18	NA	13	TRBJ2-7	CASSPGESYEQYF	TGTGCCAGCTCACCCGGGGAGTCCTACGAGCAGTACTTC
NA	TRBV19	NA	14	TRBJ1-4	CASSILGEGKKLFF	TGTGCCAGTAGTATTTTAGGGGAAGGTAAAAAACTGTTTTTT
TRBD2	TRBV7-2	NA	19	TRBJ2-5	CASSLAAFRGDWWQETQYF	TGTGCCAGCAGCTTAGCAGCGTTCCGGGGGGATTGGTGGCAAGAGACCCAGTACTTC
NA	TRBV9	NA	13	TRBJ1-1	CASSVVAGTEAFF	TGTGCCAGCAGCGTAGTTGCGGGGACTGAAGCTTTCTTT
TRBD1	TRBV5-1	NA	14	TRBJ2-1	CASYRDRGMNEQFF	TGCGCCAGCTACCGGGACAGGGGGATGAATGAGCAGTTCTTC
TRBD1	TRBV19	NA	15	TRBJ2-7	CASSRGQGKSYEQYF	TGTGCCAGTAGTAGGGGACAGGGAAAGTCCTACGAGCAGTACTTC
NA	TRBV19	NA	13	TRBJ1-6	CASRHKYNSPLHF	TGTGCCAGTCGCCACAAATATAATTCACCCCTCCACTTT